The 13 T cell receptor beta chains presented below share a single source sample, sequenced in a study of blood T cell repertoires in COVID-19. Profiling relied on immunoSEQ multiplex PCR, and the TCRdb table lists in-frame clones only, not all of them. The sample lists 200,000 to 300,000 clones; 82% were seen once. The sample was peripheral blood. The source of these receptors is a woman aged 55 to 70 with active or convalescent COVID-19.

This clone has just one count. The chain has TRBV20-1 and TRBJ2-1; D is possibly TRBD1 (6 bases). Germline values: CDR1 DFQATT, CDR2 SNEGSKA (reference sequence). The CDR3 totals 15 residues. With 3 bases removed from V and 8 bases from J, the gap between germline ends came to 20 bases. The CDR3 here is CSASPMTGQVYEQFF. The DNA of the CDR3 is TGCAGTGCTAGTCCCATGACGGGACAAGTTTATGAGCAGTTCTTC.

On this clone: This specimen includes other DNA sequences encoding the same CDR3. In nucleotides, the CDR3 is TGTGCCAGCAGCCGGGACAGGGGAGAAGAAAAACTGTTTTTT. Translating it yields CASSRDRGEEKLFF. The chain couples TRBV2 to TRBJ1-4; 10 bases are a match to TRBD1. Germline loops: CDR1 SNHLY, CDR2 FYNNEI. Trimming cost V 6 bases and J 8 bases; bases outside gene matches: 6. The CDR3 covers 14 residues.

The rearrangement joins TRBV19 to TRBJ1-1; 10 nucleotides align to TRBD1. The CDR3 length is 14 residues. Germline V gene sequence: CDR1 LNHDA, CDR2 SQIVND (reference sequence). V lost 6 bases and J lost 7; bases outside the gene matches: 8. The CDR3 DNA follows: TGTGCCAGTAGCACAGGGACAGGGGCCAGTGAAGCTTTCTTT. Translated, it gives CASSTGTGASEAFF.

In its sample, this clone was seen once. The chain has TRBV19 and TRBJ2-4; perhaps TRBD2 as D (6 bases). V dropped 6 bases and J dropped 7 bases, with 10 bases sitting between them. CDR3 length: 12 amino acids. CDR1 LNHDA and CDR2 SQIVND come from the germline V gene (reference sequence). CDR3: CASSRGRNIQYF. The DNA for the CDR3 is TGTGCCAGTAGCCGGGGGAGGAACATTCAGTACTTC. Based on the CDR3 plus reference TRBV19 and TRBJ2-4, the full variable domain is DGGITQSPKYLFRKEGQNVTLSCEQNLNHDAMYWYRQDPGQGLRLIYYSQIVNDFQKGDIAEGYSVSREKKESFPLTVTSAQKNPTAFYLCASSRGRNIQYFGAGTRLSVL.

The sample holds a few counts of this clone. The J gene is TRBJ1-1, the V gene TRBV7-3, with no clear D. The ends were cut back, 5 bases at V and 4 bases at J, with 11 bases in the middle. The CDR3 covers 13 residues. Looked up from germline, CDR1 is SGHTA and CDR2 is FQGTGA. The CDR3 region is CASSPIGGTEAFF. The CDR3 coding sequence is TGTGCCAGCAGCCCGATTGGAGGCACTGAAGCTTTCTTT.

CDR3 sequence: CASSLGRRLAVRLQETQYF. DNA of the CDR3: TGTGCCAGCAGCTTGGGGCGGAGACTAGCGGTTCGCCTACAAGAGACCCAGTACTTC. The chain couples TRBV5-8 to TRBJ2-5; 9 bases line up with TRBD2. Germline CDR1 and CDR2: SGHTS and YDEGEE. This CDR3 comprises 19 residues. J gave up 2 bases and V 0 bases, and 14 bases lay outside the gene matches.

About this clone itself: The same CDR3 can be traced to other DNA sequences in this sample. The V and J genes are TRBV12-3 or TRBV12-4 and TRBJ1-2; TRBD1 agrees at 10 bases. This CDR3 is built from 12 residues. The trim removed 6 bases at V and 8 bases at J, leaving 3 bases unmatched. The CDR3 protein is CASRLTGGGYTF. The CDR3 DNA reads TGTGCCAGCAGGCTGACAGGGGGCGGCTACACCTTC.

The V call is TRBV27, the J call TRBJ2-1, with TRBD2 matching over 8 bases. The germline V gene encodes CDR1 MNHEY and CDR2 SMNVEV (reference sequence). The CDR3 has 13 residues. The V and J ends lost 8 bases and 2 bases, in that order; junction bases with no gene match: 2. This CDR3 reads CASRGGPYNEQFF. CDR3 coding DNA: TGTGCCAGCCGCGGGGGGCCCTACAATGAGCAGTTCTTC.

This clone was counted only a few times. The CDR3 reads CASSLGEGGETQYF. The DNA for the CDR3 is TGCGCCAGCAGCTTGGGCGAAGGAGGGGAGACCCAGTACTTC. The chain is built from TRBV5-1 and TRBJ2-5, with a weak D call TRBD2 (6 bases). CDR1 SGHRS and CDR2 YFSETQ come from the germline V gene. V lost 0 bases and J 5 bases, leaving 11 bases between the germline ends. This CDR3 comprises 14 residues.

CDR3 bases: TGTGCCAGCAGCTTTCGGACAGAATACGAGCAGTACTTC. Its protein product is CASSFRTEYEQYF. The rearrangement joins TRBV7-2 to TRBJ2-7; tentative D call: TRBD1 (6 bases). The CDR3 has 13 residues. Trimming stripped 3 bases from V and 4 bases from J, with 10 bases between. Germline CDR1 SGHTA, CDR2 FQGNSA.

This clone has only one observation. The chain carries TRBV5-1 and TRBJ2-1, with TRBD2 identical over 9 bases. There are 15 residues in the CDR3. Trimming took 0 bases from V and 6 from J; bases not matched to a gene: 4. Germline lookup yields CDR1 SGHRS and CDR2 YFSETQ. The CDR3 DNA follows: TGCGCCAGCAGCTTGGCTAGCGGGGATTTCAATGAGCAGTTCTTC. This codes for CASSLASGDFNEQFF.

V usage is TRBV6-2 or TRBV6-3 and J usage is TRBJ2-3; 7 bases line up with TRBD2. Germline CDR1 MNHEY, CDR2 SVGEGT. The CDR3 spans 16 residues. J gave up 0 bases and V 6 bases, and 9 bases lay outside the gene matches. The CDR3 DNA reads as TGTGCCAGCAGCCGACTCGGGGGGTCTAGCACAGATACGCAGTATTTT. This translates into CASSRLGGSSTDTQYF.

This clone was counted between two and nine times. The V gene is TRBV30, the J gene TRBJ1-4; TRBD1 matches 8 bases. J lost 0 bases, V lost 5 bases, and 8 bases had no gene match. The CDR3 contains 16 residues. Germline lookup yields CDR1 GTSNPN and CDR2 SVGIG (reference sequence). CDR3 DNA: TGTGCCTGGGGGACAGGAGCAGTTGCAACTAATGAAAAACTGTTTTTT. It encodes CAWGTGAVATNEKLFF.